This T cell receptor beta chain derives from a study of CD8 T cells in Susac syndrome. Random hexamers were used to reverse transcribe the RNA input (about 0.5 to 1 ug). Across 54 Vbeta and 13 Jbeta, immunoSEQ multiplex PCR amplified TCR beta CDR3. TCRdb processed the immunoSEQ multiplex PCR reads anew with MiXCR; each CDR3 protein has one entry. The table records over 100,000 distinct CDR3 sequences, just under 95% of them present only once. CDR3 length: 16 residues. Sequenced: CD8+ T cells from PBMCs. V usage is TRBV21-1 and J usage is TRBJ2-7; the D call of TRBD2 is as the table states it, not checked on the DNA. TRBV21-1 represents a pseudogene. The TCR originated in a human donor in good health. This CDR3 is CASTSPELAGVLVQYF. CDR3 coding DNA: TGTGCCAGCACCTCGCCGGAACTAGCGGGAGTACTGGTGCAGTACTTC.